Listed below are T cell receptor beta chains from one sample, sequenced in a study of cytotoxic CD8 clonotypes in ibrutinib-treated CLL. Method: immunoSEQ multiplex PCR; TCRdb's copy keeps in-frame clones and lacks some. The data show 150,000 or so clones, about 84% seen once. Source: PBMCs, taken after 24 months of ibrutinib treatment. These receptors originate from a human donor with chronic lymphocytic leukemia. CDR3s include the opening cysteine and the closing phenylalanine or tryptophan. The D gene is left open where the match is weak. Size values are once, few and many counts, or a class for expanded clones, and some rows have none.

j_call: TRBJ2-2
clone_size: .
v_call: TRBV6-5
d_call: TRBD1
cdr3_nt: TGTGCCAGCAGGAAACAGGGGGAAGTCGGGGAGCTGTTTTTT
cdr3_aa: CASRKQGEVGELFF

j_call: TRBJ1-5
clone_size: .
v_call: TRBV28
d_call: .
cdr3_nt: TGTGCCAGCAGTCCCCCGGCCGGATGGGGCAATCAGCCCCAGCATTTT
cdr3_aa: CASSPPAGWGNQPQHF

j_call: TRBJ1-2
clone_size: .
v_call: TRBV30
d_call: .
cdr3_nt: TGTGCCTGGAGATTTCCGCTGGACGCTAACTATGGCTACACCTTC
cdr3_aa: CAWRFPLDANYGYTF

j_call: TRBJ2-7
clone_size: .
v_call: TRBV7-9
d_call: .
cdr3_nt: TGTGCCAGCAGCAGGGGGTACGAGCAGTACTTC
cdr3_aa: CASSRGYEQYF

j_call: TRBJ2-1
clone_size: .
v_call: TRBV4-2
d_call: TRBD2
cdr3_nt: TGTGCCAGCAGCCCCTCGACTAGCGGGGGCTACAATGAGCAGTTCTTC
cdr3_aa: CASSPSTSGGYNEQFF

j_call: TRBJ2-3
clone_size: once
v_call: TRBV6-6
d_call: .
cdr3_nt: TGTGCCAGCAGCCAAAGGGACAGCACAGATACGCAGTATTTT
cdr3_aa: CASSQRDSTDTQYF

j_call: TRBJ2-3
clone_size: .
v_call: TRBV19
d_call: .
cdr3_nt: TGTGCCAGTAGTATGCGTGGGAAAAGCACGCAGTATTTT
cdr3_aa: CASSMRGKSTQYF

j_call: TRBJ1-2
clone_size: .
v_call: TRBV20-1
d_call: .
cdr3_nt: TGCAGTGCTATCAGGGGCTATGGCTACACCTTC
cdr3_aa: CSAIRGYGYTF

j_call: TRBJ1-1
clone_size: .
v_call: TRBV30
d_call: .
cdr3_nt: TGTGCCTGGAGTGTGGGCAGGGAGGACACTGAAGCTTTCTTT
cdr3_aa: CAWSVGREDTEAFF

j_call: TRBJ2-7
clone_size: few
v_call: TRBV7-8
d_call: .
cdr3_nt: TGTGCCATCAGTCTCGGTTCCTACGAGCAGTACTTC
cdr3_aa: CAISLGSYEQYF

j_call: TRBJ1-1
clone_size: .
v_call: TRBV21-1
d_call: .
cdr3_nt: TGTGCCAGACAGGGGGCGAGTGAAGCTTTCTTT
cdr3_aa: CARQGASEAFF

j_call: TRBJ2-3
clone_size: many
v_call: TRBV11-2
d_call: .
cdr3_nt: TGTGCCAGCAGCTTACTGCGCTCAAATACGCAGTATTTT
cdr3_aa: CASSLLRSNTQYF

j_call: TRBJ2-7
clone_size: .
v_call: TRBV6-1
d_call: .
cdr3_nt: TGTGCCAGCAGTGAGGCCCCACGAACAGCCTACGAGCAGTACTTC
cdr3_aa: CASSEAPRTAYEQYF

j_call: TRBJ1-2
clone_size: .
v_call: TRBV5-4
d_call: TRBD1
cdr3_nt: TGTGCCAGCAGCCGGTTCGGACAGGGTGATAACTATGGCTACACCTTC
cdr3_aa: CASSRFGQGDNYGYTF

j_call: TRBJ1-2
clone_size: .
v_call: TRBV5-1
d_call: .
cdr3_nt: TGCGCCAGCAGCTTGGAGGCCGGAAATGGCTACACCTTC
cdr3_aa: CASSLEAGNGYTF

j_call: TRBJ1-2
clone_size: .
v_call: TRBV7-2
d_call: .
cdr3_nt: TGTGCCAGCAGCGAAGAGGGGCCTTCTAACTATGGCTACACCTTC
cdr3_aa: CASSEEGPSNYGYTF

j_call: TRBJ2-3
clone_size: .
v_call: TRBV5-1
d_call: TRBD1
cdr3_nt: TGCGCCAGCAGGGGACAGCGAGGAACAGATACGCAGTATTTT
cdr3_aa: CASRGQRGTDTQYF

j_call: TRBJ2-7
clone_size: .
v_call: TRBV6-5
d_call: .
cdr3_nt: TGTGCCAGCAGTTACGGGTACGGCGACGAGCAGTACTTC
cdr3_aa: CASSYGYGDEQYF

j_call: TRBJ2-3
clone_size: .
v_call: TRBV7-3
d_call: .
cdr3_nt: TGTGCCAGCAGCTTAACCCCGGGGACAGATACGCAGTATTTT
cdr3_aa: CASSLTPGTDTQYF

j_call: TRBJ2-6
clone_size: .
v_call: TRBV19
d_call: .
cdr3_nt: TGTGCCAGTAGTCTGGGTGGGGCCAACGTCCTGACTTTC
cdr3_aa: CASSLGGANVLTF

j_call: TRBJ1-1
clone_size: .
v_call: TRBV27
d_call: TRBD1
cdr3_nt: TGTGCCAGCAGTAGTCCCGGGACAGGGAAGGGCACTGAAGCTTTCTTT
cdr3_aa: CASSSPGTGKGTEAFF

j_call: TRBJ1-3
clone_size: .
v_call: TRBV7-2
d_call: .
cdr3_nt: TGTGCCAGCAGCTCTTTGACACCCCTTATTCATTCTGGAAACACCATATATTTT
cdr3_aa: CASSSLTPLIHSGNTIYF

j_call: TRBJ1-5
clone_size: .
v_call: TRBV27
d_call: .
cdr3_nt: TGTGCCAGCAGCCGTCTCCCGGGGCAGGGTAGGCTGCCCCAGCATTTT
cdr3_aa: CASSRLPGQGRLPQHF

j_call: TRBJ2-7
clone_size: once
v_call: TRBV6-6
d_call: .
cdr3_nt: TGTGCCAGCAGTACACAGGGGAGGGAGCAGTACTTC
cdr3_aa: CASSTQGREQYF

j_call: TRBJ2-3
clone_size: .
v_call: TRBV7-9
d_call: .
cdr3_nt: TGTGCCAGCAGCTCTGGGGGGGCCCCAGATACGCAGTATTTT
cdr3_aa: CASSSGGAPDTQYF

j_call: TRBJ2-1
clone_size: once
v_call: TRBV5-1
d_call: TRBD2
cdr3_nt: TGCGCCAGCAGCGAGACTAGCGGGGGGACAAACAATGAGCAGTTCTTC
cdr3_aa: CASSETSGGTNNEQFF

j_call: TRBJ2-7
clone_size: .
v_call: TRBV9
d_call: TRBD2
cdr3_nt: TGTGCCAGCAGCGTCGCGACTAGCGGCTACGAGCAGTACTTC
cdr3_aa: CASSVATSGYEQYF

j_call: TRBJ2-7
clone_size: .
v_call: TRBV4-3
d_call: .
cdr3_nt: TGCGCCAGCAGCCAAAGATCGGGGACCGAGCAGTACTTC
cdr3_aa: CASSQRSGTEQYF

j_call: TRBJ2-7
clone_size: .
v_call: TRBV7-2
d_call: .
cdr3_nt: TGTGCCAGCAGTCTTAACGCCGGGACAACAAACGGATACGAGCAGTATTTC
cdr3_aa: CASSLNAGTTNGYEQYF

j_call: TRBJ2-7
clone_size: .
v_call: TRBV5-1
d_call: .
cdr3_nt: TGCGCCAGCAGCTTTGAGGGAGTCTACGAGCAGTACTTC
cdr3_aa: CASSFEGVYEQYF

j_call: TRBJ2-7
clone_size: .
v_call: TRBV5-6
d_call: .
cdr3_nt: TGTGCCAGCAGCCCCGTGGGAGAAGGCTTTTACGAGCAGTACTTC
cdr3_aa: CASSPVGEGFYEQYF

j_call: TRBJ2-1
clone_size: .
v_call: TRBV7-2
d_call: TRBD2
cdr3_nt: TGTGCCAGCAGCTTGACTAGCGGAACCTACAATGAGCAGTTCTTC
cdr3_aa: CASSLTSGTYNEQFF

j_call: TRBJ1-1
clone_size: .
v_call: TRBV7-6
d_call: TRBD1
cdr3_nt: TGTGCCAGCAGCTTACAACGACAGGGGAAGGTAGCTTTCTTT
cdr3_aa: CASSLQRQGKVAFF

j_call: TRBJ2-7
clone_size: .
v_call: TRBV11-2
d_call: TRBD1
cdr3_nt: TGTGCCAGCAGCTTAGGGAGGCAGGGGGCTGGTGAGCAGTACTTC
cdr3_aa: CASSLGRQGAGEQYF

j_call: TRBJ2-1
clone_size: .
v_call: TRBV5-1
d_call: TRBD2
cdr3_nt: TGCGCCAGCGGGTCTAGCGGGAATGAGCAGTTCTTC
cdr3_aa: CASGSSGNEQFF

j_call: TRBJ1-1
clone_size: .
v_call: TRBV6-5
d_call: .
cdr3_nt: TGTGCCAGCAGTTACTGGGGGGGAGATGAAGCTTTCTTT
cdr3_aa: CASSYWGGDEAFF

j_call: TRBJ2-2
clone_size: once
v_call: TRBV30
d_call: .
cdr3_nt: TGTGCCTGGAGAGTGTCGAGACAGACAAACACCGGGGAGCTGTTTTTT
cdr3_aa: CAWRVSRQTNTGELFF

j_call: TRBJ1-2
clone_size: .
v_call: TRBV4-1
d_call: .
cdr3_nt: TGCGCCACCTCACCGTTAGGGCAACAGTACTATGGCTACACCTTC
cdr3_aa: CATSPLGQQYYGYTF

j_call: TRBJ1-2
clone_size: .
v_call: TRBV30
d_call: .
cdr3_nt: TGTGCCTGGACTTTTCTGGACAGCCGCTATGGCTACACCTTC
cdr3_aa: CAWTFLDSRYGYTF

j_call: TRBJ2-7
clone_size: .
v_call: TRBV27
d_call: .
cdr3_nt: TGTGCCAGCCGCACCTGGCGACAGAGCTCCTACGAGCAGTACTTC
cdr3_aa: CASRTWRQSSYEQYF

j_call: TRBJ2-3
clone_size: .
v_call: TRBV2
d_call: .
cdr3_nt: TGTGCCAGCAGTTTCAGGGCGCTCACAGATACGCAGTATTTT
cdr3_aa: CASSFRALTDTQYF

j_call: TRBJ2-1
clone_size: .
v_call: TRBV28
d_call: TRBD1
cdr3_nt: TGTGCCAGCAGTTCCACAGGGGGTCCAATCTCCTACAATGAGCAGTTCTTC
cdr3_aa: CASSSTGGPISYNEQFF

j_call: TRBJ1-1
clone_size: .
v_call: TRBV5-1
d_call: .
cdr3_nt: TGCGCCAGCAGCTTGGGCGTGAACACTGAAGCTTTCTTT
cdr3_aa: CASSLGVNTEAFF

j_call: TRBJ1-5
clone_size: .
v_call: TRBV6-1
d_call: .
cdr3_nt: TGTGCCAGCAAATGGGAGAGCAATCAGCCCCAGCATTTT
cdr3_aa: CASKWESNQPQHF

j_call: TRBJ1-1
clone_size: .
v_call: TRBV10-1
d_call: .
cdr3_nt: TGCGCCAGCCGCCTGGGGGGCCCAAGCACTGAAGCTTTCTTT
cdr3_aa: CASRLGGPSTEAFF

j_call: TRBJ2-3
clone_size: .
v_call: TRBV28
d_call: TRBD2
cdr3_nt: TGTGCCAGCAGGAAAGCCGGGACTAGCGGGAGGGCCCTAGATACGCAGTATTTT
cdr3_aa: CASRKAGTSGRALDTQYF